The clone carrying this T cell receptor (beta chain) was found many times. Fresh 10 ml peripheral blood yielded PBMCs. The entry originates in a study of T cells in Graves' hyperthyroidism and ophthalmopathy. The CDR3 extends over 12 amino acids. Germline CDR1 LGHDT, CDR2 YNNKEL (reference sequence). Template material for amplifying TCR beta CDR3 regions consisted of RNA transcripts. Initially, a first-round RT-PCR of the TCR CDR3 employed the HTBI primer set. Each CDR3 protein is one row after TCRdb ran MiXCR on the multiplex PCR reads. The data contain about 560,000 distinct CDR3 sequences, over 15% of them singletons.

This TCR was sampled from a woman younger than 35 with Graves' hyperthyroidism. Sequenced: blood. This chain links TRBV3-1 with TRBJ2-2; perhaps TRBD1 as D (5 bases). The better agreement between TRBJ1-1 and the DNA end casts doubt on the J call. The CDR3 is CASSQEGRGAFF. CDR3 nucleotide sequence: TGTGCCAGCAGCCAAGAGGGAAGGGGAGCTTTCTTT.